This is a list of T cell receptor beta chains from one sample in a study of cytomegalovirus exposure and HLA in healthy donors. Repertoires were generated with immunoSEQ multiplex PCR, while TCRdb's copy carries only in-frame clones and drops some. In the table there are some 130,000 clones, approximately 71% of which are singletons. The sequencing input was PBMCs. These TCRs come from a woman between 55 and 75 years old in good health and CMV-seronegative. Both conserved end residues are part of each CDR3. D genes are given only for firm matches. Clone sizes are given selectively: once, few, many, or a class where the clone is expanded.

d_gene: .
v_gene: TRBV28
j_gene: TRBJ1-2
abundance: .
CDR3aa: CASRGVDYTF
CDR3nt: TGTGCCAGCAGAGGGGTGGACTACACCTTC

d_gene: .
v_gene: TRBV28
j_gene: TRBJ2-7
abundance: .
CDR3aa: CASLSLGEVNSYEQYF
CDR3nt: TGTGCCAGCCTATCATTAGGGGAGGTTAATAGCTACGAGCAGTACTTC

d_gene: TRBD2
v_gene: TRBV19
j_gene: TRBJ2-7
abundance: .
CDR3aa: CASSLKGTSGSPGSSYEQYF
CDR3nt: TGTGCCAGTAGTCTGAAGGGGACTAGCGGTTCCCCCGGGAGCTCCTACGAGCAGTACTTC

d_gene: .
v_gene: TRBV28
j_gene: TRBJ1-2
abundance: .
CDR3aa: CASSQTGPFMRQALGPYGYTF
CDR3nt: TGTGCCAGCAGCCAAACCGGCCCATTTATGCGACAGGCCCTAGGACCGTATGGCTACACCTTC

d_gene: .
v_gene: TRBV7-6
j_gene: TRBJ1-1
abundance: .
CDR3aa: CASSFDKNTEAFF
CDR3nt: TGTGCCAGCAGCTTTGACAAAAACACTGAAGCTTTCTTT

d_gene: .
v_gene: TRBV15
j_gene: TRBJ1-3
abundance: few
CDR3aa: CATSRDLQAGNTIYF
CDR3nt: TGTGCCACCAGCAGAGATCTGCAGGCTGGAAACACCATATATTTT

d_gene: .
v_gene: TRBV7-6
j_gene: TRBJ2-5
abundance: once
CDR3aa: CASSAGTVQETQYF
CDR3nt: TGTGCCAGCAGCGCGGGGACAGTCCAGGAGACCCAGTACTTC

d_gene: .
v_gene: TRBV15
j_gene: TRBJ2-3
abundance: .
CDR3aa: CATSLEDTQYF
CDR3nt: TGTGCCACCTCACTAGAAGATACGCAGTATTTT

d_gene: TRBD2
v_gene: TRBV5-1
j_gene: TRBJ2-3
abundance: few
CDR3aa: CASSLEPAGVSDTQYF
CDR3nt: TGCGCCAGCAGCTTGGAACCAGCGGGAGTGTCCGATACGCAGTATTTT

d_gene: .
v_gene: TRBV4-1
j_gene: TRBJ2-1
abundance: .
CDR3aa: CASSQAGHKTPWDEQFF
CDR3nt: TGCGCCAGCAGCCAAGCGGGACATAAGACCCCTTGGGATGAGCAGTTCTTC

d_gene: .
v_gene: TRBV27
j_gene: TRBJ2-7
abundance: few
CDR3aa: CASSPLVTGEQYF
CDR3nt: TGTGCCAGCAGTCCCCTGGTTACGGGCGAGCAGTACTTC

d_gene: .
v_gene: TRBV7-3
j_gene: TRBJ1-2
abundance: .
CDR3aa: CASSLFSGGHDGYTF
CDR3nt: TGTGCCAGCAGCTTATTTTCGGGGGGTCACGATGGCTACACCTTC